The clone carrying this TCR beta chain occurred many times. The V end lost 0 bases, the J end lost 2 bases, and 6 bases lay between the germline ends. The germline V gene has CDR1 LGHNA and CDR2 YSLEER. The CDR3 spans 14 residues. This record comes from a study of T-cell memory formation after mild COVID-19. TCRdb re-analysed the 5' RACE reads in MiXCR, keeping a single row per CDR3 protein. The sample has about 340,000 distinct CDR3 sequences; roughly 15% are singletons. The V call is TRBV4-3, the J call TRBJ2-3; no reliable D call. This clonotype was obtained from a young man who had mild COVID-19 (a few samples of this study predate the infection). Cell type and time point are not known. Sequencing was performed on PBMCs or a T cell subset sorted from them (not recorded which). The CDR3 here is CASSQEPYTDTQYF. CDR3 sequence (DNA): TGCGCCAGCAGCCAAGAACCCTACACAGATACGCAGTATTTT.